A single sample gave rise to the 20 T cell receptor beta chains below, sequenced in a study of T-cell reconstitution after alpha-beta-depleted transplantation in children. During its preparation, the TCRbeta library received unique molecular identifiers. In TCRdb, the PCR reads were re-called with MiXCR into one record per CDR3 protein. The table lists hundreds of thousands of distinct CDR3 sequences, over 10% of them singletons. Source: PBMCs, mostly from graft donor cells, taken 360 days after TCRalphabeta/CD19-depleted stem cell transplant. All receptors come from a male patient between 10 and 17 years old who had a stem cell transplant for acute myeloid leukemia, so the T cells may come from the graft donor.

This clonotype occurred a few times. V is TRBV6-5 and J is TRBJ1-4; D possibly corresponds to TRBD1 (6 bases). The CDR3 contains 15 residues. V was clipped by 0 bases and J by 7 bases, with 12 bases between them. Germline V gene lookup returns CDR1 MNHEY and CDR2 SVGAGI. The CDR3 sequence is CASSYSSTGPEKLFF. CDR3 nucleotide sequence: TGTGCCAGCAGTTACTCGAGCACAGGGCCTGAAAAACTGTTTTTT.

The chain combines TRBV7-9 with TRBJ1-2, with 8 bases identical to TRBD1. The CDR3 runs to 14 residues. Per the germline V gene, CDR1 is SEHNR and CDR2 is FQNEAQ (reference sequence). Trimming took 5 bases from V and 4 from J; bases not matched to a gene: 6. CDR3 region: CASSLIGQGYGYTF. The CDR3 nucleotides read TGTGCCAGCAGCCTTATCGGACAGGGCTATGGCTACACCTTC.

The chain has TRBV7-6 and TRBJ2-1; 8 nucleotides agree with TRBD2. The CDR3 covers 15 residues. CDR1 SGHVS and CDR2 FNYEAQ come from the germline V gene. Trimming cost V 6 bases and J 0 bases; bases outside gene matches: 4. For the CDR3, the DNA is TGTGCCAGCAGAGTTAGCGGGAACTCCTACAATGAGCAGTTCTTC. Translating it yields CASRVSGNSYNEQFF.

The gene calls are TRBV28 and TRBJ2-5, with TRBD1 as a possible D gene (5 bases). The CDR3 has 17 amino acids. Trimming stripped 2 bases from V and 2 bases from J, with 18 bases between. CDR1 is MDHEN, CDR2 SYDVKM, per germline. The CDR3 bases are TGTGCCAGCAGTTTACCAGGGTTAAGGCTCCCTCAAGAGACCCAGTACTTC. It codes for CASSLPGLRLPQETQYF.

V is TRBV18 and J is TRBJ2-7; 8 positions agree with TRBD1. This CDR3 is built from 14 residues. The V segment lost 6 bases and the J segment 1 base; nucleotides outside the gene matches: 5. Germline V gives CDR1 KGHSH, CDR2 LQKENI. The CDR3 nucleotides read TGTGCCAGCTCGAACGGACAGGGTTCCTACGAGCAGTACTTC. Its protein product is CASSNGQGSYEQYF.

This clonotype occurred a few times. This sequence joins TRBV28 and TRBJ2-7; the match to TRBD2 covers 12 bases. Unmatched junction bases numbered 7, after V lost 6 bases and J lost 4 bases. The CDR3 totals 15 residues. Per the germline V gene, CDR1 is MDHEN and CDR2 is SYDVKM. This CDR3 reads CASRPRTSGKYEQYF. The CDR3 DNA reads TGTGCCAGCAGGCCCCGGACTAGCGGGAAGTACGAGCAGTACTTC.

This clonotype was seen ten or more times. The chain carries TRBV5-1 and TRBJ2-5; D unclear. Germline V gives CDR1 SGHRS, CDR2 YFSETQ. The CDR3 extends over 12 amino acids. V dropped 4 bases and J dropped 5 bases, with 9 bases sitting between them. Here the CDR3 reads CASSDPRETQYF. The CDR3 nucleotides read TGCGCCAGCAGCGACCCCCGTGAGACCCAGTACTTC.

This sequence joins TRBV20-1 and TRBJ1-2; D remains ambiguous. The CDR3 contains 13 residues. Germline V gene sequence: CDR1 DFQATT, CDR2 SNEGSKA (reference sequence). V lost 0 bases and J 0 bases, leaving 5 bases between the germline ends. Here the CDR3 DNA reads TGCAGTGCTAGAGATGAAGCTAACTATGGCTACACCTTC. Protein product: CSARDEANYGYTF.

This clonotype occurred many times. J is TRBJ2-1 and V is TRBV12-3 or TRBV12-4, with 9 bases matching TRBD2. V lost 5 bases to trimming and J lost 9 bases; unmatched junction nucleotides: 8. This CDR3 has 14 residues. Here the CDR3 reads CASSTSGFTPEQFF. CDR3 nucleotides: TGTGCCAGCAGTACTAGCGGGTTTACCCCTGAGCAGTTCTTC.

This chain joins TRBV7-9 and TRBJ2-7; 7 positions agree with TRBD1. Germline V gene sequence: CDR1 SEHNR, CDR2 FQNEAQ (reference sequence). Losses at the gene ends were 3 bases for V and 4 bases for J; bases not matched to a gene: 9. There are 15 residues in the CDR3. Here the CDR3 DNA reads TGTGCCAGCAGCTTCTACAGGGGAGTGGGGTACGAGCAGTACTTC. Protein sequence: CASSFYRGVGYEQYF. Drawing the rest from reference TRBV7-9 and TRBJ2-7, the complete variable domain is DTGVSQNPRHKITKRGQNVTFRCDPISEHNRLYWYRQTLGQGPEFLTYFQNEAQLEKSRLLSDRFSAERPKGSFSTLEIQRTEQGDSAMYLCASSFYRGVGYEQYFGPGTRLTVT.

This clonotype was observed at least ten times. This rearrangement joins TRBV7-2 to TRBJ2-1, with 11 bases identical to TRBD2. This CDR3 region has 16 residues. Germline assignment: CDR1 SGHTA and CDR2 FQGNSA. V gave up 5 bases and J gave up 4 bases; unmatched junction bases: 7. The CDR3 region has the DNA TGTGCCAGCAGCCCTGGACTAGCGGGTATTTACAATGAGCAGTTCTTC. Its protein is CASSPGLAGIYNEQFF.

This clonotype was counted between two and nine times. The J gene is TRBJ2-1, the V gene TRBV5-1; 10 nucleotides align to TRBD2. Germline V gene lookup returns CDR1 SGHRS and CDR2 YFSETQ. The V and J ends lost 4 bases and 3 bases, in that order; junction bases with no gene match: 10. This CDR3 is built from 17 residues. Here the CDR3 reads CASSGASGRPIYNEQFF. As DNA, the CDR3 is TGCGCCAGCAGCGGGGCTAGCGGGAGACCAATCTACAATGAGCAGTTCTTC. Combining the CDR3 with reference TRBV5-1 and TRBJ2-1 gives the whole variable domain KAGVTQTPRYLIKTRGQQVTLSCSPISGHRSVSWYQQTPGQGLQFLFEYFSETQRNKGNFPGRFSGRQFSNSRSEMNVSTLELGDSALYLCASSGASGRPIYNEQFFGPGTRLTVL.

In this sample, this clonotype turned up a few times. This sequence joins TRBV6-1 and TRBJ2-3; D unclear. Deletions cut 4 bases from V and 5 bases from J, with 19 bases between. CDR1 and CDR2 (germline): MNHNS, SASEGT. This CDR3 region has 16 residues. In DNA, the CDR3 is TGTGCCAGCAGTGGCAGAGAGTATCCGCCGAGAGATACGCAGTATTTT. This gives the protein CASSGREYPPRDTQYF.

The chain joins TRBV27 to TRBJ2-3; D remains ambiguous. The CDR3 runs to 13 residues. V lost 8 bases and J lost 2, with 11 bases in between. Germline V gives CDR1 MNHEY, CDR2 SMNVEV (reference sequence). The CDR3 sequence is CASRAHSTDTQYF. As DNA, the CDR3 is TGTGCCAGCCGGGCCCATTCCACAGATACGCAGTATTTT.

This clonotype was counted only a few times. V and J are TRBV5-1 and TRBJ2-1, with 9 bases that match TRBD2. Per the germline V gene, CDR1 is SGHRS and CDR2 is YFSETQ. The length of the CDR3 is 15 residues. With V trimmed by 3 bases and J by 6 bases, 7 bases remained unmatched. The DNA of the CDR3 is TGCGCCAGCAGCTCCCCGGGACTAGCAAGCAATGAGCAGTTCTTC. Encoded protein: CASSSPGLASNEQFF.

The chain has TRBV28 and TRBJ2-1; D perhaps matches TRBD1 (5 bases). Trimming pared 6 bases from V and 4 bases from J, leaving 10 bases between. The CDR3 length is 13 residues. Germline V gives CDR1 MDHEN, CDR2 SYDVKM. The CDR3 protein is CASRRQTYNEQFF. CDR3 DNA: TGTGCCAGCAGACGACAGACATACAATGAGCAGTTCTTC.

CDR3 amino acids: CASSPQGRLETQYF. The CDR3 DNA follows: TGTGCCAGCAGTCCGCAGGGGCGGTTGGAGACCCAGTACTTC. The rearrangement uses TRBV27 and TRBJ2-5, with D tentatively TRBD1 (6 bases). This CDR3 is 14 amino acids long. CDR1 and CDR2 (germline): MNHEY, SMNVEV (reference sequence). V shed 5 bases and J shed 5 bases, with 15 bases lying between them.

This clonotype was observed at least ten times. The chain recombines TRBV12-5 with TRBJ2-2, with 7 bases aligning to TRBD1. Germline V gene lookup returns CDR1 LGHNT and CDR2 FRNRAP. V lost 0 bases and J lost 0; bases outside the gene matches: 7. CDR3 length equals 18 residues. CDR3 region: CASGLVLRQGPNTGELFF. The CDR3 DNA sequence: TGTGCTAGTGGTTTGGTTCTACGACAGGGACCGAACACCGGGGAGCTGTTTTTT.

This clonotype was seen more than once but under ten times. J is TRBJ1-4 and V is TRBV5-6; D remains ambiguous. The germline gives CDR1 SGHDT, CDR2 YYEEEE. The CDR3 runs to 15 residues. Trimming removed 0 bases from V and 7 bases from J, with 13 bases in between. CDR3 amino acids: CASSLGLITGEKLFF. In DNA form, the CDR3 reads TGTGCCAGCAGCTTGGGGCTCATCACTGGTGAAAAACTGTTTTTT. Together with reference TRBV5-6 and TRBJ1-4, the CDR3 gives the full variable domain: DAGVTQSPTHLIKTRGQQVTLRCSPKSGHDTVSWYQQALGQGPQFIFQYYEEEERQRGNFPDRFSGHQFPNYSSELNVNALLLGDSALYLCASSLGLITGEKLFFGSGTQLSVL.

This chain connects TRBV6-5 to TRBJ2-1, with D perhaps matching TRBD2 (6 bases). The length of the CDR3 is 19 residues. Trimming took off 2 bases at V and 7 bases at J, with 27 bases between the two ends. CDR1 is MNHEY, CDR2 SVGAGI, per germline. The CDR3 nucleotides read TGTGCCAGCAGTTACCTAGGGCTGTGGGAAGGCGGGAAGTTGAATGAGCAGTTCTTC. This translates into CASSYLGLWEGGKLNEQFF.